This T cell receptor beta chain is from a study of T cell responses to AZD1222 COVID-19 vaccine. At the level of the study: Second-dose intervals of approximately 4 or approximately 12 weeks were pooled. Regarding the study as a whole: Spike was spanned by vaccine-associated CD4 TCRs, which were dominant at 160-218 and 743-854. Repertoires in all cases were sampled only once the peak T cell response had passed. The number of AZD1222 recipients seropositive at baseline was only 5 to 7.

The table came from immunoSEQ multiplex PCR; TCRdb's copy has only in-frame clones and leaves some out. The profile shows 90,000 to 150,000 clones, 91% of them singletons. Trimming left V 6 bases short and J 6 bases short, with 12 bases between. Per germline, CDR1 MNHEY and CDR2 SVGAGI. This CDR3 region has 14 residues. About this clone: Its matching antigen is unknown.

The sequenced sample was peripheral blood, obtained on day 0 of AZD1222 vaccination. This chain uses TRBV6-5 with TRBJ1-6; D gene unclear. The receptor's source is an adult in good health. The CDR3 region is CASRATATNSPLHF. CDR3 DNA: TGTGCCAGCAGGGCGACGGCGACTAATTCACCCCTCCACTTT.